One and the same sample provided the 24 T cell receptor beta chains below, sequenced in a study of cytomegalovirus exposure and HLA in healthy donors. The PCR was carried out with 60 Vbeta primers and 13 Jbeta primers. TCRdb keeps only in-frame clones here, not all; method: immunoSEQ multiplex PCR. The table has under 200,000 clones, around 83% seen once; the top ten hold more than 1.5%. Specimen: PBMCs. These receptors were obtained from a man aged 35 to 55 in good health and CMV-seropositive.

This chain uses TRBV9 with TRBJ2-5; the D gene is possibly TRBD1 (7 bases). V lost 0 bases to trimming and J lost 5 bases, with 29 bases between them. Looked up from germline, CDR1 is SGDLS and CDR2 is YYNGEE. CDR3 size: 20 residues. CDR3 sequence reads: CASSVDLGGGSGTGMETQYF. CDR3 coding DNA: TGTGCCAGCAGCGTAGATTTAGGAGGGGGCTCGGGGACTGGGATGGAGACCCAGTACTTC.

Worth noting for this clone: The junction shows a germline mismatch at one end, possibly a read error. The sample contains more than one DNA sequence encoding this CDR3. The genes are TRBV18 and TRBJ2-3, with D possibly matching TRBD1 (6 bases). Germline assignment: CDR1 KGHSH and CDR2 LQKENI. CDR3 length: 16 residues. The CDR3 nucleotides are TGTGCCAGCTCGCCCGACAGGACTCCGCAAACAGATACGCAATATTTT. This codes for CASSPDRTPQTDTQYF.

This rearrangement joins TRBV30 to TRBJ1-1, with D maybe TRBD1 (5 bases). Trimming stripped 2 bases from V and 1 base from J, with 8 bases between. Germline V gene lookup returns CDR1 GTSNPN and CDR2 SVGIG (reference sequence). The CDR3 extends over 13 amino acids. In nucleotides, the CDR3 is TGTGCCTGGAGTCTAAGGGGGAACACTGAAGCTTTCTTT. This encodes CAWSLRGNTEAFF.

The table lists this clone with a few counts. The chain uses TRBV5-1 and TRBJ2-7; TRBD1 matches 7 bases. J gave up 6 bases and V 0 bases, and 9 bases lay outside the gene matches. The CDR3 has 15 residues. Per germline, CDR1 SGHRS and CDR2 YFSETQ. The chain's CDR3 is CASSLGPGQMGEQYF. The CDR3 bases are TGCGCCAGCAGCTTGGGACCGGGACAGATGGGCGAGCAGTACTTC.

The table lists this clone with a few counts. This sequence joins TRBV28 and TRBJ2-3; D possibly corresponds to TRBD1 (5 bases). The length of the CDR3 is 15 residues. In germline, CDR1 is MDHEN, CDR2 SYDVKM. Trimming stripped 7 bases from V and 5 bases from J, with 19 bases between. CDR3 sequence reads: CASTLPGGARDTQYF. In DNA, the CDR3 is TGTGCCAGCACCCTCCCCGGTGGGGCCAGAGATACGCAGTATTTT.

This clone has more than one count but fewer than ten. The chain has TRBV5-4 and TRBJ1-1; no reliable D call. CDR1 is SGHNT, CDR2 YYREEE, per germline (reference sequence). With 0 bases removed from V and 8 bases from J, the gap between germline ends came to 17 bases. The CDR3 length is 15 residues. The CDR3: CASSLALSGADEAFF. DNA for the CDR3: TGTGCCAGCAGCTTGGCCTTGTCGGGAGCTGACGAAGCTTTCTTT.

The rearrangement uses TRBV4-2 and TRBJ1-2; no firm D call. Germline loops: CDR1 LGHNA, CDR2 YNFKEQ. The CDR3 runs to 15 residues. V lost 4 bases to trimming and J lost 5 bases, with 17 bases between them. DNA for the CDR3: TGTGCCAGCAGCCTACGGCAGGAGGGCCTTTATGGCTACACCTTC. This encodes CASSLRQEGLYGYTF.

V gene TRBV19 combines with J gene TRBJ2-4, with D unclear. V was pared by 3 bases and J by 3 bases, with 12 bases between. Looked up from germline, CDR1 is LNHDA and CDR2 is SQIVND (reference sequence). The CDR3 is 15 amino acids. The chain's CDR3 is CASSIAGADKNIQYF. As DNA, the CDR3 is TGTGCCAGTAGTATCGCCGGAGCCGACAAAAACATTCAGTACTTC.

Only a few counts were recorded for this clone. This chain joins TRBV6-5 and TRBJ2-4, with no clear D. The CDR3 covers 16 residues. The V and J ends lost 4 bases and 0 bases respectively, with 13 bases between them. CDR1 and CDR2 (germline): MNHEY, SVGAGI. The CDR3 reads CASSLGPSVAKNIQYF. In nucleotides, the CDR3 is TGTGCCAGCAGTTTGGGCCCATCCGTAGCCAAAAACATTCAGTACTTC.

The chain employs TRBV5-1 and TRBJ1-1; 12 positions match TRBD1. Trimming cost V 4 bases and J 7 bases; bases outside gene matches: 8. Germline V gives CDR1 SGHRS, CDR2 YFSETQ. The CDR3 totals 15 residues. CDR3 DNA sequence: TGCGCCAGCAGCGTCTCCGGGACAGGGGGCGGTGAAGCTTTCTTT. Protein: CASSVSGTGGGEAFF.

This clone came up once. The rearrangement uses TRBV9 and TRBJ2-7, with D perhaps matching TRBD2 (6 bases). Germline V gene data show CDR1 as SGDLS and CDR2 as YYNGEE. The CDR3 extends over 14 amino acids. V was trimmed by 3 bases and J by 5 bases, leaving 15 bases between them. CDR3 amino acids: CASSGQIWGDEQYF. The DNA for the CDR3 is TGTGCCAGCAGCGGTCAAATATGGGGGGACGAGCAGTACTTC. Based on the CDR3 plus reference TRBV9 and TRBJ2-7, the full variable domain is DSGVTQTPKHLITATGQRVTLRCSPRSGDLSVYWYQQSLDQGLQFLIQYYNGEERAKGNILERFSAQQFPDLHSELNLSSLELGDSALYFCASSGQIWGDEQYFGPGTRLTVT.

This clone appeared a single time. For the CDR3, the DNA is TGTGCCAGCAGTTCGGGACAGGGTAAGGGAGAGACCCAGTACTTC. It translates to CASSSGQGKGETQYF. The chain joins TRBV27 to TRBJ2-5; 9 positions match TRBD1. The germline V gene encodes CDR1 MNHEY and CDR2 SMNVEV (reference sequence). V trimming: 4 bases; J trimming: 4 bases; junction bases outside the gene matches: 7. The CDR3 loop spans 15 amino acids.

The sample holds one count of this clone. The chain carries TRBV5-5 and TRBJ2-1; TRBD2 matches 8 bases. Trimming cost V 0 bases and J 2 bases; bases outside gene matches: 4. This CDR3 has 16 residues. Germline V lookup: CDR1 SGHKS, CDR2 YYEKEE (reference sequence). The CDR3 region is CASSLALAGAYNEQFF. CDR3 nucleotide sequence: TGTGCCAGCAGCTTGGCCCTAGCGGGCGCCTACAATGAGCAGTTCTTC.

This clone was counted once. The chain joins TRBV7-9 to TRBJ2-7; D is undetermined. Between the trimmed V and J ends, which lost 3 bases and 4 bases, there was a span of 7 bases. From germline, CDR1 is SEHNR and CDR2 FQNEAQ (reference sequence). The CDR3 is 12 amino acids. Here the CDR3 reads CASSFKTYEQYF. The CDR3 DNA reads TGTGCCAGCAGCTTTAAGACTTACGAGCAGTACTTC.

V gene TRBV28 combines with J gene TRBJ2-7; 12 bases fit TRBD1. This CDR3 contains 15 residues. The germline CDR1 and CDR2 sequences are MDHEN and SYDVKM. The junction had 5 bases not matched to a gene; V was cut back by 3 bases and J by 5 bases. The CDR3 here is CASSLGTGGRHEQYF. CDR3 sequence (DNA): TGTGCCAGCAGTTTGGGGACAGGGGGCCGCCACGAGCAGTACTTC.

V and J are TRBV7-6 and TRBJ2-5; 12 nucleotides line up with TRBD2. CDR3 size: 15 residues. The V and J ends lost 5 bases and 3 bases, in that order; junction bases with no gene match: 4. The germline V gene has CDR1 SGHVS and CDR2 FNYEAQ. Here the CDR3 reads CASSVRTSGKETQYF. The CDR3 DNA follows: TGTGCCAGCAGCGTCCGGACTAGCGGGAAAGAGACCCAGTACTTC.

The chain has TRBV10-2 and TRBJ2-7; 9 positions agree with TRBD1. From germline, CDR1 is WSHSY and CDR2 SAAADI. V lost 7 bases to trimming and J lost 6 bases; unmatched junction nucleotides: 10. CDR3 size: 14 residues. The CDR3 reads CASTETGGWGEQYF. DNA of the CDR3: TGCGCCAGCACAGAGACAGGGGGTTGGGGCGAGCAGTACTTC.

This chain uses TRBV5-1 with TRBJ2-4, with 9 bases aligning to TRBD2. Germline V gives CDR1 SGHRS, CDR2 YFSETQ. CDR3 length: 18 residues. J lost 3 bases, V lost 0 bases, and 10 bases had no gene match. The CDR3 DNA sequence: TGCGCCAGCAGCTTGGGACTAGCGGAGCCCGAGGGCAAAAACATTCAGTACTTC. It is translated as CASSLGLAEPEGKNIQYF.

The chain links TRBV7-9 to TRBJ1-1; 12 nucleotides align to TRBD1. The V segment lost 5 bases and the J segment 10 bases; nucleotides outside the gene matches: 14. Germline assignment: CDR1 SEHNR and CDR2 FQNEAQ (reference sequence). The length of the CDR3 is 16 residues. The CDR3 reads CASSKPRDRGRSGAFF. CDR3 DNA sequence: TGTGCCAGCAGCAAACCGCGGGACAGGGGGCGTTCAGGAGCTTTCTTT.

This sequence joins TRBV9 and TRBJ1-6; D remains ambiguous. The CDR3 covers 15 residues. Germline V gives CDR1 SGDLS, CDR2 YYNGEE. The ends were cut back, 2 bases at V and 8 bases at J, with 14 bases in the middle. The CDR3 nucleotides read TGTGCCAGCAGCGTTGCAGGTCAGAGAGATTCACCCCTCCACTTT. Protein product: CASSVAGQRDSPLHF.

This chain joins TRBV6-1 and TRBJ1-6, with D tentatively TRBD1 (5 bases). The CDR3 is 14 amino acids. From germline, CDR1 is MNHNS and CDR2 SASEGT. V was pared by 6 bases and J by 6 bases, with 12 bases between. The CDR3 here is CASRRNRFNSPLHF. CDR3 in DNA: TGTGCCAGCAGGAGAAACAGGTTTAATTCACCCCTCCACTTT.

The chain recombines TRBV7-7 with TRBJ2-1; 7 bases fit TRBD2. CDR3 length: 15 residues. V shed 0 bases and J 5 bases; nucleotides not matched to a gene: 4. Per germline, CDR1 SSHAT and CDR2 FNYEAQ (reference sequence). The CDR3 is CASSLAGGPNNEQFF. The CDR3 DNA follows: TGTGCCAGCAGCTTAGCGGGAGGGCCCAACAATGAGCAGTTCTTC.

This clone occurred once. V usage is TRBV19 and J usage is TRBJ1-1; TRBD1 might be the D (5 bases). Trimming took off 8 bases at V and 1 base at J, with 14 bases between the two ends. Germline V gives CDR1 LNHDA, CDR2 SQIVND (reference sequence). This CDR3 spans 14 amino acids. The CDR3, as DNA: TGTGCCAGTGTGGGTGGGGCCTCGAACACTGAAGCTTTCTTT. Translated, it gives CASVGGASNTEAFF. Full variable domain (rest looked up from reference TRBV19 and TRBJ1-1): DGGITQSPKYLFRKEGQNVTLSCEQNLNHDAMYWYRQDPGQGLRLIYYSQIVNDFQKGDIAEGYSVSREKKESFPLTVTSAQKNPTAFYLCASVGGASNTEAFFGQGTRLTVV.

This rearrangement joins TRBV18 to TRBJ2-7; D is possibly TRBD1 (6 bases). Germline V lookup: CDR1 KGHSH, CDR2 LQKENI. Trimming removed 4 bases from V and 7 bases from J, with 11 bases in between. This CDR3 spans 12 amino acids. Written as DNA, the CDR3 is TGTGCCAGCTCACTGGGGGACACGGAGCAGTACTTC. Amino acids: CASSLGDTEQYF. Using reference TRBV18 and TRBJ2-7 for the parts outside the CDR3, the full variable domain is NAGVMQNPRHLVRRRGQEARLRCSPMKGHSHVYWYRQLPEEGLKFMVYLQKENIIDESGMPKERFSAEFPKEGPSILRIQQVVRGDSAAYFCASSLGDTEQYFGPGTRLTVT.